This T cell receptor beta chain was observed in a study of T cells in localized non-small cell lung cancer. Study conclusions and caveats: In uninvolved adjacent lung, T cell clonality reached its highest value, exceeding tumor. Median around 56 top-100 tumor clones were shared with paired adjacent lung. Blood T cell density predicted longer survival; adjacent-lung clonality, shorter. Because only a single region of the tumor was sequenced, heterogeneity remains possible.

Germline CDR1 and CDR2: LNHDA and SQIVND (reference sequence). V dropped 8 bases and J dropped 1 base, with 14 bases sitting between them. The CDR3 has 14 amino acids. The table came from immunoSEQ multiplex PCR; TCRdb's copy has only in-frame clones and leaves some out. The sample includes fewer than 30,000 clones, roughly 84% of them seen just once. The table lists this clone with a count of one. Its target is not known. The V and J genes are TRBV19 and TRBJ1-1; D call uncertain. The input for sequencing was peripheral blood mononuclear cells, taken before any cancer treatment. The sequence was obtained from a man aged 40 to 70 with stage III lung adenocarcinoma. The CDR3 loop reads CASFNMGRNTEAFF. In DNA form, the CDR3 reads TGTGCCAGTTTTAACATGGGGAGGAACACTGAAGCTTTCTTT.